This is a list of T cell receptor beta chains from one sample in a study of blood T cell repertoires in COVID-19. The repertoire was sequenced with immunoSEQ multiplex PCR; TCRdb's copy has only in-frame clones and lacks some. This table holds roughly 100,000 clones, roughly 89% found once. The specimen sequenced was peripheral blood. Receptor source: a woman aged 80 or over in a cohort sampled during active COVID-19. Each CDR3 is given with its conserved first and last residue. D genes are given only for firm matches. Where a row states a size, it is once, few, many or the class of an expanded clone; other rows omit it.

.	TRBV6-5	.	TRBJ1-1	TGTGCCAGCGGCCGGGTACCCACTGAAGCTTTCTTT	CASGRVPTEAFF
.	TRBV5-1	.	TRBJ2-5	TGCGCCAGCAGCCCGGGTCTCCATCAAGAGACCCAGTACTTC	CASSPGLHQETQYF
.	TRBV7-8	.	TRBJ1-6	TGTGCCAGCAGCTTCCCTCAGGGTATCAGCAATTCACCCCTCCACTTT	CASSFPQGISNSPLHF
.	TRBV7-2	once	TRBJ1-1	TGTGCCAGCAGCTTAGGATGGGCAGGGCTAGCTGAAGCTTTCTTT	CASSLGWAGLAEAFF
TRBD1	TRBV5-1	.	TRBJ2-7	TGCGCCAGCAGCCCCACCGGGACAGACTCCTACGAGCAGTACTTC	CASSPTGTDSYEQYF
.	TRBV28	.	TRBJ1-2	TGTGCCAGCAGTCCCACAGTGACGGAAGGCTACACCTTC	CASSPTVTEGYTF
.	TRBV6-6	.	TRBJ2-3	TGTGCCAGCAGCCAGGGGGGGGCTAGCGGGGATACGCAGTATTTT	CASSQGGASGDTQYF
TRBD1	TRBV20-1	.	TRBJ1-1	TGCAGTGCTAGTGTAGGGGGCACGAACACTGAAGCTTTCTTT	CSASVGGTNTEAFF
.	TRBV6-1	few	TRBJ2-2	TGTGCCAGCAGTGAGAGTCGGAACACCGGGGAGCTGTTTTTT	CASSESRNTGELFF
TRBD2	TRBV11-3	.	TRBJ2-1	TGTGCCAGCAGCTTAGAAGGTAGCGGGGCTTACAATGAGCAGTTCTTC	CASSLEGSGAYNEQFF
TRBD2	TRBV7-2	.	TRBJ2-4	TGTGCCAGCAGCCGCCGGGACTATAAAAACATTCAGTACTTC	CASSRRDYKNIQYF
.	TRBV27	.	TRBJ1-1	TGTGCCAGCAGTTACTTTCGGGGGAACACTGAAGCTTTCTTT	CASSYFRGNTEAFF